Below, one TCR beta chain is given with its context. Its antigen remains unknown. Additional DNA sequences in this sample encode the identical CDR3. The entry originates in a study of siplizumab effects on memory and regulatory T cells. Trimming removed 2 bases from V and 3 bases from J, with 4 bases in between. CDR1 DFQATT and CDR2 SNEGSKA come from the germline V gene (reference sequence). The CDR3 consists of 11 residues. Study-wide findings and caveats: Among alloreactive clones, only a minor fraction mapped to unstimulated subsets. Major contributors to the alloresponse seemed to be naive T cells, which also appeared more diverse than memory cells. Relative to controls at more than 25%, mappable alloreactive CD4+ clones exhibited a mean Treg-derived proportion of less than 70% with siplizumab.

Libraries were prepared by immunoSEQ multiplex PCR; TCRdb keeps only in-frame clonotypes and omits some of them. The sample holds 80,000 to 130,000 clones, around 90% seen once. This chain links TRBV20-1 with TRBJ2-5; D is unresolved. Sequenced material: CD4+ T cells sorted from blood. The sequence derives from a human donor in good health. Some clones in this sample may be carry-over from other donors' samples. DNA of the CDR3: TGCAGTGCTAGACCCAAAGAGACCCAGTACTTC. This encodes CSARPKETQYF.